Shown below are 11 T cell receptor beta chains from a single sample sequenced in a study of blood T cells in healthy people across ages. With a J-beta primer mix and a sample-barcoded 5' primer, a second PCR ran about 7 to 11 cycles. TCRdb used MiXCR to reprocess the 5' RACE reads, holding one entry per CDR3 protein. The table has hundreds of thousands of distinct CDR3 sequences, about 52% seen once. The sample consisted of blood. These receptors all stem from a woman aged 55-70 years in good health.

This clonotype was counted at least ten times. J is TRBJ2-1 and V is TRBV4-3; the match to TRBD1 covers 8 bases. This CDR3 spans 20 amino acids. V gave up 1 base and J gave up 0 bases; unmatched junction bases: 14. CDR1 and CDR2 (germline): LGHNA, YSLEER. CDR3 loop: CASSQAYRGELGNSYNEQFF. The DNA of the CDR3 is TGCGCCAGCAGCCAAGCCTACAGGGGGGAACTAGGAAACTCCTACAATGAGCAGTTCTTC.

The table lists this clonotype with a few counts. The chain uses TRBV20-1 and TRBJ1-1; D unresolved. Germline CDR1 is DFQATT and CDR2 is SNEGSKA (reference sequence). The V gene lost 6 bases and the J gene lost 13 bases, with 18 bases spanning the gap. This CDR3 contains 11 residues. The chain's CDR3 is CSATRSERGFF. For the CDR3, the DNA is TGCAGTGCAACCAGAAGCGAGAGAGGTTTCTTT.

The chain uses TRBV6-5 and TRBJ2-3; the match to TRBD1 covers 9 bases. This CDR3 has 16 residues. The junction had 11 bases not matched to a gene; V was cut back by 6 bases and J by 4 bases. Germline lookup yields CDR1 MNHEY and CDR2 SVGAGI. The CDR3 sequence is CASRYLGGDRADTQYF. The CDR3 nucleotides read TGTGCCAGCAGGTATCTGGGAGGGGACAGGGCAGATACGCAGTATTTT.

The gene calls are TRBV14 and TRBJ1-2; no definite D call. The length of the CDR3 is 13 residues. Germline CDR1 and CDR2: SGHDN and FVKESK. V lost 4 bases, J lost 3 bases, and 9 bases lay in between. CDR3 residues: CASSRGVYYGYTF. Written as DNA, the CDR3 is TGTGCCAGCAGCCGCGGGGTCTACTATGGCTACACCTTC.

The chain recombines TRBV4-2 with TRBJ1-1; D not resolved. CDR1 is LGHNA and CDR2 is YNFKEQ in the germline V gene. Trimming took 1 base from V and 7 from J, leaving 28 bases between them. The CDR3 is 19 residues long. The CDR3 protein is CASSQGLLRWKVEPHEAFF. CDR3 in DNA: TGTGCCAGCAGCCAAGGCCTACTGCGATGGAAGGTCGAACCCCATGAAGCTTTCTTT.

The table lists this clonotype with a few counts. This sequence joins TRBV18 and TRBJ2-5, with D possibly called TRBD1 or TRBD2 (5 bases each). The V gene's germline CDR1 is KGHSH and CDR2 LQKENI. This CDR3 has 14 amino acids. The V gene lost 3 bases and the J gene lost 3 bases, with 11 bases spanning the gap. This CDR3 reads CASSPTGAKETQYF. CDR3 DNA: TGTGCCAGCTCACCCACCGGGGCTAAAGAGACCCAGTACTTC.

This clonotype has a handful of counts. The chain couples TRBV10-3 to TRBJ2-7, with D possibly TRBD1 on 5 matching bases. The germline V gene encodes CDR1 ENHRY and CDR2 SYGVKD. This CDR3 has 14 amino acids. V lost 3 bases and J 0 bases, leaving 9 bases between the germline ends. The CDR3 reads CAISEEDISYEQYF. In DNA, the CDR3 is TGTGCCATCAGTGAAGAGGACATCTCCTACGAGCAGTACTTC.

The V and J genes are TRBV6-2 or TRBV6-3 and TRBJ2-7; D is unresolved. This CDR3 comprises 15 residues. Trimming took off 5 bases at V and 0 bases at J, with 14 bases between the two ends. Per germline, CDR1 MNHEY and CDR2 SVGEGT. The CDR3 region has the DNA TGTGCCAGCAGTCTACCGGGTCCGTCCTCCTACGAGCAGTACTTC. This encodes CASSLPGPSSYEQYF.

The V and J genes are TRBV4-2 and TRBJ2-1, with 10 bases fitting TRBD2. CDR3 length: 15 residues. V lost 0 bases and J lost 8; bases outside the gene matches: 4. Germline loops: CDR1 LGHNA, CDR2 YNFKEQ. The CDR3 loop reads CASSQEGTSAHEQFF. As DNA, the CDR3 is TGTGCCAGCAGCCAAGAGGGGACTAGCGCACATGAGCAGTTCTTC.

This clonotype was recorded a few times. The chain is built from TRBV20-1 and TRBJ1-1, with 8 bases lining up with TRBD1. Germline V CDR1 and CDR2: DFQATT, SNEGSKA (reference sequence). The length of the CDR3 is 13 residues. V was pared by 6 bases and J by 4 bases, with 7 bases of the junction left unmatched. The CDR3, as DNA: TGCAGTGCAGCAACAGGGGGTAGCACTGAAGCTTTCTTT. Its translation is CSAATGGSTEAFF.

The sample holds a few counts of this clonotype. The V call is TRBV11-3, the J call TRBJ2-1; D may be TRBD2 (6 bases). CDR3 length: 16 amino acids. Germline CDR1 and CDR2: SGHNT and YENEEA. The germline V and J ends were trimmed by 3 bases and 0 bases, with 12 bases remaining between them. CDR3 residues: CASSLGREYSYNEQFF. CDR3 DNA sequence: TGTGCCAGCAGCTTGGGACGGGAGTACTCCTACAATGAGCAGTTCTTC.